Listed below are T cell receptor beta chains from one sample, sequenced in a study of beta chain features in type 1 diabetes. Data came from immunoSEQ multiplex PCR; TCRdb stores just in-frame clones and leaves some out. The sample has over 350,000 clones; roughly 16% are singletons. Sequencing used naive CD4+ T cells from blood. The receptors shown here come from a woman aged 18-30 years in good health. The CDR3 runs from the conserved cysteine through the conserved F or W. A D gene is named only where the DNA matches it firmly. The listing skips clone size in some rows; elsewhere it reads once, few, many or a size class.

V gene	J gene	clone size	CDR3 length	D gene	CDR3 protein	CDR3 DNA
TRBV29-1	TRBJ2-5	few	11	NA	CSVAPGETQYF	TGCAGCGTCGCCCCGGGGGAGACCCAGTACTTC
TRBV7-2	TRBJ2-3	few	13	NA	CASSFDATDTQYF	TGTGCCAGCAGCTTCGATGCGACAGATACGCAGTATTTT
TRBV30	TRBJ2-2	NA	14	NA	CAWKLRPNTGELFF	TGTGCCTGGAAACTCAGGCCGAACACCGGGGAGCTGTTTTTT
TRBV7-9	TRBJ2-7	few	15	NA	CASSPHRRVGSEQYF	TGTGCCAGCAGCCCCCACCGTCGAGTCGGTTCCGAGCAGTACTTC
TRBV29-1	TRBJ1-5	NA	12	TRBD1	CSVKQGDQPQHF	TGCAGCGTTAAACAGGGGGACCAGCCCCAGCATTTT
TRBV30	TRBJ2-3	NA	12	NA	CAWSASLDTQYF	TGTGCCTGGAGCGCAAGCCTAGATACGCAGTATTTT
TRBV18	TRBJ1-5	NA	12	NA	CASSGSGQPQHF	TGTGCCAGCTCAGGTTCAGGGCAGCCCCAGCATTTT
TRBV7-6	TRBJ1-3	few	18	TRBD1	CASSPDRVALSSGNTIYF	TGTGCCAGCAGCCCGGACAGGGTCGCTTTGTCCTCTGGAAACACCATATATTTT
TRBV9	TRBJ1-1	few	14	NA	CASSVGQQNTEAFF	TGTGCCAGCAGCGTAGGACAGCAGAACACTGAAGCTTTCTTT
TRBV28	TRBJ2-1	NA	17	TRBD1	CASSLLTGGSSYNEQFF	TGTGCCAGCAGTTTACTCACAGGGGGCAGCTCCTACAATGAGCAGTTCTTC
TRBV6-5	TRBJ2-4	NA	15	NA	CAATEGEGPWNIQYF	TGTGCCGCCACAGAGGGGGAGGGCCCGTGGAACATTCAGTACTTC
TRBV4-2	TRBJ2-7	few	16	NA	CASSQDVGGSSDEQYF	TGTGCCAGCAGCCAAGATGTTGGAGGTTCGTCGGACGAGCAGTACTTC
TRBV14	TRBJ2-5	NA	17	TRBD1	CASSQDRKGDRGETQYF	TGTGCCAGCAGCCAAGATCGAAAAGGGGACAGGGGAGAGACCCAGTACTTC
TRBV10-3	TRBJ2-5	NA	13	TRBD1	CAISVGTEETQYF	TGTGCCATCAGTGTTGGGACAGAAGAGACCCAGTACTTC
TRBV7-9	TRBJ2-1	NA	11	NA	CASSQESEQFF	TGTGCCAGCAGCCAGGAAAGTGAGCAGTTCTTC
TRBV25-1	TRBJ2-7	few	15	TRBD1	CASSEFRGSFYEQYF	TGTGCCAGCAGTGAATTCAGGGGGTCCTTCTACGAGCAGTACTTC
TRBV7-9	TRBJ1-1	few	15	NA	CASSRGTRMNTEAFF	TGTGCCAGCAGCCGCGGGACTCGAATGAACACTGAAGCTTTCTTT
TRBV7-8	TRBJ1-5	few	15	NA	CASSLWRMSNQPQHF	TGTGCCAGCAGCTTATGGCGGATGAGCAATCAGCCCCAGCATTTT
TRBV5-4	TRBJ2-5	NA	13	NA	CASSPVGPETQYF	TGTGCCAGCAGCCCCGTTGGGCCAGAGACCCAGTACTTC
TRBV14	TRBJ2-5	few	12	NA	CASSLGGVTQYF	TGTGCCAGCAGCCTCGGCGGGGTGACCCAGTACTTC
TRBV9	TRBJ1-2	few	16	TRBD1	CASRGRGQSPNYGYTF	TGTGCCAGCAGGGGCAGGGGGCAGTCTCCTAACTATGGCTACACCTTC
TRBV6-5	TRBJ1-2	few	13	NA	CASRVSGNYGYTF	TGTGCCAGCAGGGTTTCAGGGAACTATGGCTACACCTTC
TRBV9	TRBJ2-1	NA	14	TRBD2	CASSEGLADNEQFF	TGTGCCAGCAGCGAAGGACTAGCGGACAATGAGCAGTTCTTC
TRBV4-2	TRBJ2-1	NA	18	TRBD2	CASSQELKGTSGRNEQFF	TGTGCCAGCAGCCAAGAGTTAAAAGGGACTAGCGGGAGGAATGAGCAGTTCTTC
TRBV19	TRBJ2-1	NA	15	NA	CASSMGESSYNEQFF	TGTGCCAGTAGTATGGGCGAAAGCTCCTACAATGAGCAGTTCTTC
TRBV30	TRBJ2-7	few	16	NA	CAWSVGARPIRYEQYF	TGTGCCTGGAGTGTAGGGGCCAGGCCGATCCGCTACGAGCAGTACTTC
TRBV11-2	TRBJ2-3	NA	16	TRBD2	CASSAAETSERDTQYF	TGTGCCAGCAGCGCGGCCGAGACTAGCGAGAGGGATACGCAGTATTTT
TRBV27	TRBJ1-2	NA	14	TRBD1	CASRPDREDYGYTF	TGTGCCAGCAGACCCGACAGGGAGGACTATGGCTACACCTTC
TRBV14	TRBJ2-2	few	16	TRBD2	CASSRGLAGLTGELFF	TGTGCCAGCAGCCGGGGACTAGCGGGCCTCACCGGGGAGCTGTTTTTT
TRBV5-1	TRBJ2-5	NA	15	NA	CASSLGPGSQETQYF	TGCGCCAGCAGCTTGGGACCGGGGTCCCAAGAGACCCAGTACTTC
TRBV7-9	TRBJ1-1	few	19	NA	CASSLGHLTVRVPNTEAFF	TGTGCCAGCAGCTTAGGCCATTTGACCGTACGGGTTCCGAACACTGAAGCTTTCTTT
TRBV5-6	TRBJ1-2	few	14	NA	CASSPYDGGYGYTF	TGTGCCAGCAGCCCGTACGACGGAGGCTATGGCTACACCTTC
TRBV7-9	TRBJ2-7	NA	14	NA	CASSLLSSSYEQYF	TGTGCCAGCAGCTTACTATCGAGCTCTTACGAGCAGTACTTC
TRBV30	TRBJ2-5	few	13	TRBD1	CALTGGWGETQYF	TGTGCCTTAACAGGGGGCTGGGGAGAGACCCAGTACTTC
TRBV23-1	TRBJ2-5	once	16	TRBD1	CASSQGGPGQQETQYF	TGCGCCAGCAGTCAGGGTGGACCGGGACAGCAAGAGACCCAGTACTTC
TRBV5-1	TRBJ2-5	NA	14	NA	CASSSVGDQGTQYF	TGCGCCAGCAGCTCCGTCGGGGATCAAGGGACCCAGTACTTC
TRBV30	TRBJ1-1	few	14	NA	CAWTVGGPNTEAFF	TGTGCCTGGACCGTCGGGGGGCCGAACACTGAAGCTTTCTTT
TRBV5-1	TRBJ2-6	few	19	TRBD2	CASSLAGTSGSSGANVLTF	TGCGCCAGCAGCTTGGCGGGGACTAGCGGGAGCTCTGGGGCCAACGTCCTGACTTTC
TRBV29-1	TRBJ2-1	NA	12	NA	CSVARISNEQFF	TGCAGCGTTGCTAGGATCAGCAATGAGCAGTTCTTC
TRBV5-1	TRBJ2-7	few	14	TRBD2	CASRRGIYQGEQYF	TGCGCCAGCCGGCGGGGGATCTATCAGGGAGAGCAGTACTTC
TRBV5-5	TRBJ1-5	few	14	NA	CASSFSAFNQPQHF	TGTGCCAGCAGCTTTAGTGCGTTCAATCAGCCCCAGCATTTT
TRBV27	TRBJ1-5	NA	14	TRBD1	CASSPDRLNQPQHF	TGTGCCAGCAGCCCGGACAGGCTTAATCAGCCCCAGCATTTT
TRBV30	TRBJ1-5	few	12	NA	CAWSGGDQPQHF	TGTGCCTGGAGCGGGGGAGATCAGCCCCAGCATTTT
TRBV29-1	TRBJ1-1	NA	13	NA	CSVWTGRNTEAFF	TGCAGCGTTTGGACGGGGAGGAACACTGAAGCTTTCTTT
TRBV5-4	TRBJ2-3	NA	15	NA	CASSYGLPNTDTQYF	TGTGCCAGCAGCTATGGACTGCCGAACACAGATACGCAGTATTTT
TRBV4-1	TRBJ2-7	few	15	NA	CASSQTGTRSYEQYF	TGCGCCAGCAGCCAGACCGGGACACGGAGCTACGAGCAGTACTTC
TRBV6-6	TRBJ1-2	once	12	NA	CASSSGLYGYTF	TGTGCCAGCAGTTCGGGACTCTATGGCTACACCTTC